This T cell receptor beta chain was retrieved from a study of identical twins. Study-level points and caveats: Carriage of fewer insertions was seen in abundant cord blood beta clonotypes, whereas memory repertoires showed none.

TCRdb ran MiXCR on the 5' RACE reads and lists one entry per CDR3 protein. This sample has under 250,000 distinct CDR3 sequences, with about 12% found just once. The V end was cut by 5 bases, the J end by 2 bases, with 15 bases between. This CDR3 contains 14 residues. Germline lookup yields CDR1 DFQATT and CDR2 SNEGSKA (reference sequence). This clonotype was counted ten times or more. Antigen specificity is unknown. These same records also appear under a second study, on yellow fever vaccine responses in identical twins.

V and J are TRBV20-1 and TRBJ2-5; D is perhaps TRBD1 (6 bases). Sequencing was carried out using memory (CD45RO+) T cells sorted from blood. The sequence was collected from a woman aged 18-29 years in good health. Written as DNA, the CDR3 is TGCAGTGCTGGTCAGGGACACGATCAAGAGACCCAGTACTTC. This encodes CSAGQGHDQETQYF.